This T cell receptor (beta chain) is from a study of response to subunit inactivated influenza vaccine. Each CDR3 protein gets one entry after TCRdb re-called the RT-PCR reads with MiXCR. The repertoire holds 600,000 to 700,000 distinct CDR3 sequences, with 14% as singletons. This clonotype was counted ten times or more. The target antigen is unknown. Overall study findings and caveats: A suggestion made by the authors is that each seasonal influenza vaccination recruits few new T cells.

With 1 base clipped from V and 5 bases from J, the junction kept 5 bases outside the gene matches. CDR3 length equals 15 residues. CDR1 and CDR2 from the germline V gene are LGHNA and YNFKEQ. The clonotype comes from a man aged 50-60 years who received an inactivated influenza vaccine. This chain uses TRBV4-2 with TRBJ2-7; TRBD1 matches 10 bases. The specimen was PBMCs from blood, collected around 15 days before vaccination. CDR3 sequence: CASSQVTGGFDEQYF. The CDR3 DNA reads TGTGCCAGCAGCCAAGTGACAGGGGGCTTCGACGAGCAGTACTTC.